This T cell receptor beta chain was captured in a study of beta chain features in type 1 diabetes. Across the whole study: Age and gender were similar between patients and healthy donors, as were cell yields. Study-level points and caveats: In all four CD4+ subsets, TCRB CDR3 length was significantly, moderately reduced in type 1 diabetes. The naive, central memory and Treg TCRB repertoires showed an apparent similarity that was greater among patients than among healthy donors.

This clone has more than one count but fewer than ten. Its antigen is unknown. Expressed TCRB transcripts got sequenced, as all isolated RNA was reverse transcribed. Generated by immunoSEQ multiplex PCR, the TCRdb table keeps only in-frame clones and is missing some. The table records hundreds of thousands of clones, over 13% of them present only once. There are 9 residues in the CDR3. CDR1 is MNHEY and CDR2 is SMNVEV in the germline V gene (reference sequence). The V end was cut by 7 bases, the J end by 6 bases, with 4 bases between. A single heparinised draw of approximately 100 mL on average was taken per donor.

This TCR was sampled from a young man with type 1 diabetes. The sample was naive CD4+ T cells from blood. V gene TRBV27 combines with J gene TRBJ2-7; D is uncertain. The chain's CDR3 is CASKREQYF. As DNA, the CDR3 is TGTGCCAGCAAACGCGAGCAGTACTTC.